What follows describes a single T cell receptor beta chain. This entry comes from a study of blood T cell repertoires in COVID-19. For the study at large: Samples came from the United States, Italy and Spain, spanning acute and convalescent COVID-19. Sources were T cells, B-cell-depleted T cells, or PBMCs; the material itself was cDNA or gDNA.

Per the original methods: Nucleated cell counts were estimated from reference gene primer amplification. Sequenced by immunoSEQ multiplex PCR; TCRdb stores in-frame clones only, minus some. The D gene and trimming were derived from the DNA, and the V and J assignments and clone size from that table. Of under 130,000 clones listed, about 90% are singletons. This CDR3 region has 14 residues. V lost 0 bases and J lost 10; bases outside the gene matches: 6. Per germline, CDR1 LNHDA and CDR2 SQIVND (reference sequence). This TCR derives from a human donor in a cohort sampled during active COVID-19. The chain carries TRBV19 and TRBJ2-1; the match to TRBD2 covers 7 bases. The sample comprised peripheral blood. The DNA for the CDR3 is TGTGCCAGTAGTATAGAAGGCGGGGGAAAAGAGCAGTTCTTC. This codes for CASSIEGGGKEQFF.